This T cell receptor beta chain was sequenced for a study of OX40 agonist ivuxolimab in advanced cancers. Study overall: Males comprised roughly four fifths of the group, whose mean age was 60 years (range 23 to 79). Overall study findings and caveats: A proportion of nonresponders additionally exhibited low normalized T-cell clonal expansion.

Only in-frame clones appear in the TCRdb table, and some are missing; sequencing was by immunoSEQ multiplex PCR. The sample has 70,000 or so clones, less than 90% seen once; the top ten hold around 0.78%. The CDR3 has 13 amino acids. The V gene's germline CDR1 is SGHVS and CDR2 FNYEAQ. With 4 bases removed from V and 2 bases from J, the gap between germline ends came to 9 bases. As regards this clone: Its antigen is unknown.

This chain joins TRBV7-6 and TRBJ2-7, with D unresolved. The source material was CD4+ or CD8+ T cells sorted from blood, sampled in a trial of the OX40 agonist ivuxolimab. The clonotype was recovered from an adult with an advanced solid tumor such as melanoma, head and neck, liver or kidney cancer. CDR3 bases: TGTGCCAGCAGCTACGGAAGAGCCTACGAGCAGTACTTC. This gives the protein CASSYGRAYEQYF.